What follows are 6 T cell receptor beta chains derived from one specimen sequenced in a study of T cell repertoires in cytomegalovirus infection. TCRdb re-called the reads with MiXCR, one entry per CDR3 protein. Altogether over 450,000 distinct CDR3 sequences are present, around 11% being singletons, with the ten largest covering about a tenth. The sample taken for sequencing was PBMCs. The receptor source for this set is a human donor in good health (CMV status not recorded). Some clones in this sample may be carry-over from other donors' samples.

Many counts were recorded for this clonotype. The chain carries TRBV12-3 or TRBV12-4 and TRBJ2-1; tentatively, D is TRBD1 (5 bases). This CDR3 spans 13 amino acids. Trimming removed 3 bases at V and 6 bases at J, with 9 bases between. The chain's CDR3 is CASSFHGANEQFF. CDR3 DNA sequence: TGTGCCAGCAGTTTTCATGGGGCCAATGAGCAGTTCTTC.

This clonotype was counted many times. The gene calls are TRBV14 and TRBJ2-1; 13 bases agree with TRBD2. The V and J ends lost 4 bases and 4 bases, in that order; junction bases with no gene match: 13. The CDR3 is 19 residues long. Looked up from germline, CDR1 is SGHDN and CDR2 is FVKESK. CDR3 sequence reads: CASSLRLAGGRDVYNEQFF. The CDR3 DNA is TGTGCCAGCAGCCTTCGACTAGCGGGGGGCCGAGACGTATACAATGAGCAGTTCTTC.

This clonotype came up a few times. The genes are TRBV5-1 and TRBJ1-2; the D is unclear. CDR3 length: 14 amino acids. Germline V gene lookup returns CDR1 SGHRS and CDR2 YFSETQ. With 3 bases removed from V and 4 bases from J, the gap between germline ends came to 13 bases. CDR3 sequence: CASSSQEARYGYTF. The DNA of the CDR3 is TGCGCCAGCAGCTCTCAGGAGGCCCGCTATGGCTACACCTTC.

This clonotype was seen at least ten times. This chain connects TRBV4-2 to TRBJ2-1, with a tentative D call TRBD1 (5 bases). V shed 0 bases and J shed 12 bases, with 21 bases lying between them. This CDR3 spans 16 amino acids. Germline values: CDR1 LGHNA, CDR2 YNFKEQ. CDR3 nucleotides: TGTGCCAGCAGCCAAGATAAATTCAGGACAATGACGGGGCAGTTCTTC. This gives the protein CASSQDKFRTMTGQFF.

In this sample, this clonotype turned up many times. The chain couples TRBV7-2 to TRBJ2-2, with a tentative D call TRBD2 (5 bases). Trimming stripped 4 bases from V and 5 bases from J, with 14 bases between. Germline V gives CDR1 SGHTA, CDR2 FQGNSA. This CDR3 comprises 15 residues. In DNA form, the CDR3 reads TGTGCCAGCAGCTCAAGAGGAACTAGTACCGGGGAGCTGTTTTTT. It translates to CASSSRGTSTGELFF.

This clonotype showed up many times. The genes are TRBV7-9 and TRBJ2-2; D remains unclear. Trimming removed 0 bases at V and 8 bases at J, with 10 bases between. Germline lookup yields CDR1 SEHNR and CDR2 FQNEAQ (reference sequence). CDR3 length equals 14 residues. CDR3 in DNA: TGTGCCAGCAGCTTAGCTCTCAAGCCGGGGGAGCTGTTTTTT. Translating gives CASSLALKPGELFF.